Reported below is one T cell receptor (beta chain). RNA, once extracted, was reverse transcribed into cDNA for use as the sequencing template. This table comes from immunoSEQ multiplex PCR, and its TCRdb copy is limited to in-frame clones, with some not included. The data show fewer than 100,000 clones, with approximately 66% seen just once and about 16% held by the top ten. These data originate in a study of CD8+ T cells in alopecia areata. The sample's treatment: oral pan-JAK inhibitor, 5-10 mg twice daily. There are 13 residues in the CDR3. Germline CDR1 reads MNHNY; CDR2 reads SVGAGI (reference sequence). The V and J ends lost 6 bases and 3 bases respectively, with 10 bases between them.

Material: CD8+ T cells sorted from blood, obtained at week 4, from a patient treated with tofacitinib. This TCR came from a human donor with alopecia areata. The chain is built from TRBV6-6 and TRBJ2-3, with a tentative D call TRBD1 (5 bases). The CDR3 loop is CASSKTVTDTQYF. DNA of the CDR3: TGTGCCAGCAGCAAGACAGTGACAGATACGCAGTATTTT.